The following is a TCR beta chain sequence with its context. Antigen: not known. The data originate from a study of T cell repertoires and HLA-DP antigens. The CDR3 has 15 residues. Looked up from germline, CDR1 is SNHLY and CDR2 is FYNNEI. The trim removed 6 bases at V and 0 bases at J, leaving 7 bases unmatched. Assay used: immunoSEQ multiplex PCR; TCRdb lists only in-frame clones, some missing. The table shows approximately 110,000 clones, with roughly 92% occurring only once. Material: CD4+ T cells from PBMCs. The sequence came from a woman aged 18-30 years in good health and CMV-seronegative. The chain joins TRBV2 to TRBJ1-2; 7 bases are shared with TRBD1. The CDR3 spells CASSVGQTANYGYTF. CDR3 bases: TGTGCCAGCAGCGTGGGACAGACGGCTAACTATGGCTACACCTTC.